These 4 T cell receptor beta chains were all obtained from the same sample, sequenced in a study of blood T cell repertoires in COVID-19. Repertoires were generated with immunoSEQ multiplex PCR, while TCRdb's copy carries only in-frame clones and drops some. The table includes some 230,000 clones, 85% detected once. Sequenced: peripheral blood. Receptor source: a man aged 40-50 years with acute or convalescent COVID-19.

The chain has TRBV30 and TRBJ2-7; D remains ambiguous. Trimming left V 5 bases short and J 3 bases short, with 8 bases between. This CDR3 comprises 11 residues. Per germline, CDR1 GTSNPN and CDR2 SVGIG (reference sequence). DNA for the CDR3: TGTGCCTGGGGTGAGAACTACGAGCAGTACTTC. It yields the protein CAWGENYEQYF.

This chain connects TRBV30 to TRBJ1-2; D possibly corresponds to TRBD1 (5 bases). This CDR3 comprises 16 residues. Germline V CDR1 and CDR2: GTSNPN, SVGIG (reference sequence). Trimming removed 0 bases at V and 4 bases at J, with 18 bases between. The CDR3 nucleotides are TGTGCCTGGAGTGTGATTCGTCGTGGGGGGGGCTATGGCTACACCTTC. It specifies CAWSVIRRGGGYGYTF.

A single count supports this clone. J is TRBJ1-2 and V is TRBV28; TRBD1 is a possible D gene (6 bases). The CDR3 covers 13 residues. Trimming shortened V by 9 bases and J by 4 bases, and 15 bases separated the two germline ends. Looked up from germline, CDR1 is MDHEN and CDR2 is SYDVKM. The CDR3 reads CASHDRSSYGYTF. The CDR3 DNA reads TGTGCCAGTCACGACAGGTCCTCCTATGGCTACACCTTC.

This chain uses TRBV6-5 with TRBJ2-7; a weak D match, TRBD1 (7 bases). The germline V and J ends were trimmed by 6 bases and 1 base, with 10 bases remaining between them. Germline loops: CDR1 MNHEY, CDR2 SVGAGI. The CDR3 covers 13 residues. In nucleotides, the CDR3 is TGTGCCAGCAGCGGGGGACAGTCCTACGAGCAGTACTTC. Amino acid sequence: CASSGGQSYEQYF.